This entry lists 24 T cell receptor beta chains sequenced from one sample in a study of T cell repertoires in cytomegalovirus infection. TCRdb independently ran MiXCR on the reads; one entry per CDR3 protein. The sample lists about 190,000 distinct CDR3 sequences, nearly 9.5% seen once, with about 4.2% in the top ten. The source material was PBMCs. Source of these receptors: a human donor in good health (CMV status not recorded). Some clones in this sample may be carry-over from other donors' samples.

The CDR3 bases are TGTGCCAGTAGTATGCCTAATGAGCAGTTCTTC. Encoded protein: CASSMPNEQFF. The rearrangement links TRBV19 to TRBJ2-1; D not certain. Per the germline V gene, CDR1 is LNHDA and CDR2 is SQIVND (reference sequence). V was shortened by 3 bases and J by 7 bases, with 4 bases between the two germline ends. The length of the CDR3 is 11 residues. Filled out from reference TRBV19 and TRBJ2-1, the complete variable domain reads DGGITQSPKYLFRKEGQNVTLSCEQNLNHDAMYWYRQDPGQGLRLIYYSQIVNDFQKGDIAEGYSVSREKKESFPLTVTSAQKNPTAFYLCASSMPNEQFFGPGTRLTVL.

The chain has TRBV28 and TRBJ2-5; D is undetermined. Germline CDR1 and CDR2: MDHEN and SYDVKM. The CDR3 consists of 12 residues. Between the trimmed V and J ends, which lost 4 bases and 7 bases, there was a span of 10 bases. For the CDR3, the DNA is TGTGCCAGCAGTTCGAGCCGAGGGACCCAGTACTTC. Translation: CASSSSRGTQYF.

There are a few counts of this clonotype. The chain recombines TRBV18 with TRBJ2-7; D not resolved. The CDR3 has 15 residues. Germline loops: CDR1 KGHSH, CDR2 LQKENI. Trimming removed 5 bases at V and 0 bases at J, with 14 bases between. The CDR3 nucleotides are TGTGCCAGCTCAGACACAGTTAGTTTCTCCTACGAGCAGTACTTC. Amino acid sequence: CASSDTVSFSYEQYF.

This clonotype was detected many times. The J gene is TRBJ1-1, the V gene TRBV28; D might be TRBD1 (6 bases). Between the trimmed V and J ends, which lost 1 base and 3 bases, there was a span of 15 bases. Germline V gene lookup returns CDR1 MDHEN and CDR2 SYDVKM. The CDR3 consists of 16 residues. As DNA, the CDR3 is TGTGCCAGCAGTTTATTTTTCGGGGGGGGCGACACTGAAGCTTTCTTT. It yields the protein CASSLFFGGGDTEAFF.

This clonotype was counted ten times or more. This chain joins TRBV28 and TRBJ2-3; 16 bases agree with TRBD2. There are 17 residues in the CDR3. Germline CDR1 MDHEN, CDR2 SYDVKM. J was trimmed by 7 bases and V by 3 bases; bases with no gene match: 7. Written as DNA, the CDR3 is TGTGCCAGCAGTTTTGGGACTAGCGGGGGGGCCATGTATACGCAGTATTTT. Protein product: CASSFGTSGGAMYTQYF.

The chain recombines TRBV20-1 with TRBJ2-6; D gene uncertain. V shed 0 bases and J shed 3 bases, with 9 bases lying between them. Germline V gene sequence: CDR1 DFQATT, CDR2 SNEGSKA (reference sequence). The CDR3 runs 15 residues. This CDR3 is CSARDRQGGANVLTF. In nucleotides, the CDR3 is TGCAGTGCTAGAGATAGACAAGGTGGGGCCAACGTCCTGACTTTC.

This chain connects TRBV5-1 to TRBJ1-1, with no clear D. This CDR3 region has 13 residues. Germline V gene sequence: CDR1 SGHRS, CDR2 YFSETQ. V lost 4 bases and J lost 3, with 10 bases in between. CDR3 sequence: CASSVSGDTEAFF. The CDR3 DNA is TGCGCCAGCAGCGTATCCGGGGACACTGAAGCTTTCTTT.

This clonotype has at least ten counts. The chain's CDR3 is CASRGRKGPNEKLFF. The CDR3 DNA reads as TGTGCCAGCAGAGGACGAAAGGGCCCTAATGAAAAACTGTTTTTT. The genes are TRBV6-4 and TRBJ1-4, with no clear D. Germline V lookup: CDR1 MRHNA, CDR2 SNTAGT. The V gene lost 6 bases and the J gene lost 3 bases, with 14 bases spanning the gap. The length of the CDR3 is 15 residues.

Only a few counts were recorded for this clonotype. CDR3 sequence reads: CASRSREKLFF. The CDR3 nucleotides are TGTGCCAGCAGATCGAGAGAAAAACTGTTTTTT. The chain joins TRBV28 to TRBJ1-4, with no clear D. CDR1 and CDR2 (germline): MDHEN, SYDVKM. The CDR3 covers 11 residues. V was cut by 6 bases and J by 8 bases, with 7 bases left in between.

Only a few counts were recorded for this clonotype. The CDR3 is CASGSLNSPYNEQFF. In DNA, the CDR3 is TGTGCTAGTGGATCGCTTAACTCCCCCTACAATGAGCAGTTCTTC. The gene calls are TRBV12-5 and TRBJ2-1; the D is unclear. CDR1 is LGHNT and CDR2 is FRNRAP in the germline V gene. This CDR3 has 15 residues. The germline V and J ends were trimmed by 6 bases and 2 bases, with 14 bases remaining between them.

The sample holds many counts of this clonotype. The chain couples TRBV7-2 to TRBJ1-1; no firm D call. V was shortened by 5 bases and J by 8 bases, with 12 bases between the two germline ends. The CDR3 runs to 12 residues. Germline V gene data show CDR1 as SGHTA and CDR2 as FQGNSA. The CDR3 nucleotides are TGTGCCAGCAGCCCCCGGACGAGAGAAGCTTTCTTT. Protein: CASSPRTREAFF.

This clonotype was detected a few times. CDR3 sequence: CASSFPGAEAFF. The DNA of the CDR3 is TGTGCCAGCAGTTTTCCGGGGGCTGAAGCTTTCTTT. The V call is TRBV28, the J call TRBJ1-1; D possibly corresponds to TRBD1 (5 bases). Trimming stripped 3 bases from V and 6 bases from J, with 8 bases between. The CDR3 has 12 amino acids. Per the germline V gene, CDR1 is MDHEN and CDR2 is SYDVKM.

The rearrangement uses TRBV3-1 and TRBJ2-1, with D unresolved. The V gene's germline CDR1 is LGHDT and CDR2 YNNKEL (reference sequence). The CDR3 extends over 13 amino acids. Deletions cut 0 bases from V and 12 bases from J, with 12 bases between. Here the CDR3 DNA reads TGTGCCAGCAGCCAAGATCTAGAATCTAGGCAGTTCTTC. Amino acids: CASSQDLESRQFF.

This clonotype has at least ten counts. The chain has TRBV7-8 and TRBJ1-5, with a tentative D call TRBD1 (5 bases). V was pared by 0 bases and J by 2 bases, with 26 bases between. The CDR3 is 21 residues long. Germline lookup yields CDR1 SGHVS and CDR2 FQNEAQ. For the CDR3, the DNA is TGTGCCAGCAGCTTAGCACACATCAGGCCGGGACTACGAAGAGGCAATCAGCCCCAGCATTTT. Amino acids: CASSLAHIRPGLRRGNQPQHF.

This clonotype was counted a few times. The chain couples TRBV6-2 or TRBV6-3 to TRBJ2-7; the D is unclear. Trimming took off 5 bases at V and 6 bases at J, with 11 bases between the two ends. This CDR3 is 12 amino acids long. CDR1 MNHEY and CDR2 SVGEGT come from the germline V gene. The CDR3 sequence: CASSQSRAEQYF. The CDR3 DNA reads TGTGCCAGCAGTCAATCACGCGCCGAGCAGTACTTC.

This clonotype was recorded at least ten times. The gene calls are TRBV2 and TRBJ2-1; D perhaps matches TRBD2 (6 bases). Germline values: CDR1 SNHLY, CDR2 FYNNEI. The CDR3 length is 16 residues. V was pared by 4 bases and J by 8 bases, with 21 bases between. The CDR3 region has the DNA TGTGCCAGCAGTGTAGGTCCGGGAGCTGTGGTGGATGAGCAGTTCTTC. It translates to CASSVGPGAVVDEQFF.

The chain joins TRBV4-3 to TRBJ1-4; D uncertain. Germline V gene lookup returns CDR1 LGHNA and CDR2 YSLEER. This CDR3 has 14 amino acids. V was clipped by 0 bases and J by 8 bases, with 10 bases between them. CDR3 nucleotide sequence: TGCGCCAGCAGCCAAGAAGGAAGAGGGGAAAAACTGTTTTTT. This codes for CASSQEGRGEKLFF.

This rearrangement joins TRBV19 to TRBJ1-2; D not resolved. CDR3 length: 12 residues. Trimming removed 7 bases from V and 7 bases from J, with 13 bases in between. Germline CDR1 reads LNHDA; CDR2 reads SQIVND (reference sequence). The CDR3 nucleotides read TGTGCCAGTACCTTGGGGAGTGCTGGCTACACCTTC. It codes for CASTLGSAGYTF.

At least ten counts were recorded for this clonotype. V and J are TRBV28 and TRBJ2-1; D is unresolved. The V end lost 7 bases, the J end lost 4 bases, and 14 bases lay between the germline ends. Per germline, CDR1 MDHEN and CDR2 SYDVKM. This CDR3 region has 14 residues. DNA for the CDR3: TGTGCCAGCAAGTGGTCGGACCCGTACAATGAGCAGTTCTTC. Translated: CASKWSDPYNEQFF.

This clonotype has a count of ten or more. For the CDR3, the DNA is TGCGCCAGCAGCTTGGAGGACCCGAACACCGGGGAGCTGTTTTTT. Translated: CASSLEDPNTGELFF. The chain recombines TRBV5-1 with TRBJ2-2; D call uncertain. This CDR3 comprises 15 residues. Germline-derived CDR1 and CDR2 are SGHRS and YFSETQ. V gave up 0 bases and J gave up 0 bases, with 6 bases separating them.

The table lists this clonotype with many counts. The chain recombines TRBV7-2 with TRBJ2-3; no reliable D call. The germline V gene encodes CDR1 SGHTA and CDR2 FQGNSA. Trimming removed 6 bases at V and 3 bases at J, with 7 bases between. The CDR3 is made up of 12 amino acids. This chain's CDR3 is CASRGGTDTQYF. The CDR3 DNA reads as TGTGCCAGCAGGGGCGGTACAGATACGCAGTATTTT. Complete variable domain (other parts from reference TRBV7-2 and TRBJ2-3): GAGVSQSPSNKVTEKGKDVELRCDPISGHTALYWYRQSLGQGLEFLIYFQGNSAPDKSGLPSDRFSAERTGGSVSTLTIQRTQQEDSAVYLCASRGGTDTQYFGPGTRLTVL.

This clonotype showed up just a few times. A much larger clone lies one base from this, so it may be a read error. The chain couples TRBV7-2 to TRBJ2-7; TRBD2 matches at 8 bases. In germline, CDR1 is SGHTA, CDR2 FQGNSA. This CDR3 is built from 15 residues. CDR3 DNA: TGTGCCAGCAGCTTAGATGGGACTAGAGGGCACGAGCTGTACTTC. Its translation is CASSLDGTRGHELYF.

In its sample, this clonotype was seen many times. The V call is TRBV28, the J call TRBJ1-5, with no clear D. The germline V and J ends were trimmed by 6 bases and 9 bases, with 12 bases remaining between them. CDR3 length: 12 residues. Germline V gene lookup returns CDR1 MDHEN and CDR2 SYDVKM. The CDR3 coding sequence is TGTGCCAGCAGCCACGAAGACCGGCCCCAGCATTTT. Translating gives CASSHEDRPQHF.

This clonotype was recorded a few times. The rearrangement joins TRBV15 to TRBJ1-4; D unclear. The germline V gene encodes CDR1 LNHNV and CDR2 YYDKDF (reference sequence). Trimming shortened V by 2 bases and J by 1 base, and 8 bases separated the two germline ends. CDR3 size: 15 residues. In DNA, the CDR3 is TGTGCCACCAGCAGATCAGTTGAAACTAATGAAAAACTGTTTTTT. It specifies CATSRSVETNEKLFF.